The T cell receptor (beta chain) described here comes from a study of cytomegalovirus exposure and HLA in healthy donors (dated by TCRdb to 2016 to 2017). Looking at the study overall: In an earlier analysis of under 600 of the donors, 250 to 300 Gb of sequence data and 90 million to 120 million unique TCR beta sequences from 180 million or so T cells were reported. All discovery cohort repertoires had been generated using a single sequencing platform. Across some 400 genotyped donors of the cohort, an average of roughly 230,000 unique TCR beta nucleotide sequences per donor were sequenced, and 15% to 20% of those sequences were non-productive. Four to six DR-DQ haplotypes were handled as single units for association and clustering, since linkage in the cohort was strong. The study aimed to test whether signatures of past pathogen exposure could be identified by cataloging public T cell receptors. Rather than using new phenotypic data, the later analysis identified candidate immune exposures from TCR beta sequences and from how often those sequences occurred across donors. The number of typed donors differed by locus: about 620-630 for A, B, C, DRB1 and DQB1; 522 for DQA1; some 590 for DPA1; and some 430 for DPB1. To decide whether each TCR beta V gene segment behaved as functional or pseudogenic, an earlier analysis of approximately 620 of the donors relied on high-throughput TCR beta sequencing. Using immunosequencing, the study profiled T cell repertoires from fewer than 850 subjects and related those repertoires to cytomegalovirus serostatus. Both class I and class II loci were covered by HLA typing, at four-digit resolution. A later genetic analysis used genome-wide SNP genotypes for about 60% of the 666 donors, treating that subset as a discovery cohort. Donor age, sex, ethnicity and CMV serostatus were collected together with the repertoire data. Of the 350 to 400 genotyped donors, roughly 85% fell in the genetic ancestry cluster associated with self-reported Caucasian donors. To study patterns of TCR occurrence, a later analysis re-analyzed previously published TCR beta repertoires from under 750 donors and added high-resolution HLA genotyping. About 300 gigabases of sequencing data and approximately 85 million unique TCR sequences were included in an early release covering roughly 600 HLA-typed donors. The study combined high-throughput TCR immunosequencing, statistical association of individual TCRs with disease status, and machine learning to predict cytomegalovirus infection status. Along with the roughly 670-subject first cohort, a separate validation cohort of over a hundred different subjects was used.

The library was obtained by the immunoSEQ multiplex PCR assay. For the multiplex PCR, a mixture combining 60 forward primers for TCR Vbeta segments and 13 reverse primers for TCR Jbeta segments was used. The CDR3 region of rearranged TCR beta genes was amplified from genomic DNA with a multiplex PCR assay. The Illumina HiSeq System was used to sequence the amplified TCR beta libraries as 87-base-pair reads. As for how the authors treated the data: A later analysis counted about 82 million unique TCR beta chains across the 700 or so repertoires, and roughly 11 million of these chains were shared by at least two donors. To remove PCR and sequencing errors, raw reads were error-corrected and collapsed into unique sequences using a nearest-neighbor algorithm that merged closely related sequences. Alignment of CDR3 sequences to IMGT reference sequences was used to assign V, D and J gene segments. For a sequence to be retained, a match of at least six nucleotides to both a V gene segment and a J gene segment was required. Rearrangements were classified as productive when the CDR3 lacked stop codons and remained in frame with V and J, and all other rearrangements were classified as non-productive. Following IMGT convention, CDR3 was defined as the stretch from the second conserved V-encoded cysteine to the conserved J-encoded phenylalanine. In an earlier analysis of around 540 of the donors, sequences lacking an unambiguous match to a single V gene segment were excluded. An earlier analysis of a few hundred of the donors classified V segments as functional when productive rearrangements were above 56.7% and as segregating when the standard deviation between donors was above 5%. A statistical classification framework was built to diagnose cytomegalovirus status from the catalog of TCR beta chain sequences. In a later analysis, V and J genes were assigned by comparing TCR nucleotide sequences against IMGT/GENE-DB human TR gene sequences. In a later analysis, CDR3 sequences and most-parsimonious VDJ recombination scenarios were assigned using the TCRdist pipeline. In a later analysis, each TCR beta chain was defined by its CDR3 amino acid sequence together with its V-gene family, and reads without a unique V-gene family were excluded. A later analysis removed 550 to 700 highly shared, low-generation-probability nucleotide sequences to deal with suspected cross-contamination and a sequencing artifact. In a later analysis, a clonal expansion index was calculated for each public chain from normalized within-repertoire ranks of inferred template counts. A later analysis computed generation probabilities with a VDJ recombination model fitted to out-of-frame rearrangements, and checked the results against IGoR. A later analysis scored TCR-TCR, TCR-HLA and TCR-CMV co-occurrence with hypergeometric tests, applying a repertoire-size bias correction to TCR pairs. In a later analysis, false discovery rates were estimated by permuting HLA or CMV assignments 20 times. In a later analysis, co-occurring TCRs were grouped with DBSCAN, and TCRdist sequence similarity was added when clustering was performed within HLA-allele-positive subsets. Repertoires with fewer than 30,000 or more than 120,000 public chains were left out of co-occurrence clustering, as were about five repertoires with anomalous nucleotide sharing. What TCRdb holds here is the immuneACCESS table cut down to in-frame rearrangements. Part of the clones is not present; checked against another copy, under half of the missing clones reflect an unresolved V gene, and the others are unexplained. That table is the source of V, J and clone size, and D and trimming were worked out from the DNA. The sample has 100,000 to 150,000 clones on record, around four fifths of them singletons. Jointly, the top ten make up approximately 1.6% of the sample.

Concerning this clone itself: Its antigen specificity is not known. Per-base qualities were not stored, and no clone one base away is much larger.

In total, 630 or so healthy bone marrow donors made up the cohort. Cohort members were all nominally healthy when sampled, although unrecorded immune exposures were likely present. The donor tested CMV seronegative and was one of the 352 seronegative cohort members. Every donor gave a peripheral blood sample, and the peripheral blood mononuclear cells from that sample were used for TCR beta sequencing. The Qiagen DNeasy Blood Extraction Kit was used to extract genomic DNA from the blood cell samples. General findings and caveats noted by the study authors: According to a later analysis, most CMV-associated TCR beta chains appeared to be HLA-restricted, and the HLA associations seemed to be driven largely by CMV exposure. CMV serostatus was the only immune exposure information available for the cohort. The presence/absence analyses assumed that sequencing depth was roughly uniform across donors, and that assumption may not be true. This cohort had only TCR beta chains sequenced, and the lack of alpha or paired-chain data limited which features could be detected. Because counts were too low, around 17 rarely observed V segments, including chromosome 9 orphons, were left out of the earlier analysis of 500 to 650 of the donors. While some public TCRs were present in many individuals, most TCR sequences turned up only very rarely across donors. Linkage disequilibrium might explain the correlated functional status among segregating V segments, but an unknown experimental factor could not be ruled out. According to a later genetic analysis, donors in an Asian-associated ancestry cluster had fewer N-insertions in productive TCRs than the roughly 700-donor mean. In both the original and validation cohorts, the classifier was reported to diagnose cytomegalovirus status with high specificity and sensitivity. It was suggested by the authors that the approach could potentially be generalized to other disease states and immunological phenotypes. Assigning TCR associations to individual alleles was difficult when HLA alleles, especially DR and DQ, strongly co-occurred. Broadly in line with IMGT annotations, most TCR beta V segments showed up in productive rearrangements about 90% or about 30% of the time in an earlier analysis of roughly 590 of the donors. The study listed 150 to 200 TCR beta chains as associated with cytomegalovirus. A group of highly shared sequence variants was considered likely to be a technical artifact of the sequencing pipeline. In vitro tests confirmed that three of the cytomegalovirus-associated TCR beta chains recognize cytomegalovirus antigens. A later analysis associated 15,000 to 20,000 TCR beta sequences with specific HLA alleles at a false discovery rate of 0.05. A further reported finding was that TCR beta sequences accurately predicted the HLA-A and HLA-B alleles for most subjects in the first cohort. In a later analysis, HLA-associated TCR beta chains showed more clonal expansion and lower generation probabilities than non-associated chains that were equally common. Several of the top co-occurrence clusters appeared to be linked to parvovirus B19, influenza, CMV and Epstein-Barr virus, according to a later analysis. An association between a missense DCLRE1C variant and V-gene and J-gene trimming of TCR beta chains was found in a later genetic analysis and replicated in an independent cohort. According to a later analysis, TCR association rates differed among HLA loci, with DRB1 alleles showing the most associated TCRs and HLA-C alleles showing the fewest. Because some donors lacked HLA typing at each locus, the association tests relied only on the typed subset. Some IMGT-functional V segments, including TRBV6-2 and TRBV6-3, could not be distinguished by the 87-base-pair reads and were therefore excluded.

V is cut by 0 bases and J by 10 bases, and the space between the germline ends is 9 bases. The CDR3 spans 13 residues, from the cysteine through the phenylalanine. Of all the DNA, just the CDR3 is kept, 39 bases in frame from base 1. The germline V gene (reference sequence) supplies CDR1 LNHNV and CDR2 YYDKDF. Sequencing was carried out using PBMCs. The clonotype was recovered from a female donor in good health and CMV-seronegative. In this chain, TRBV15 is recombined with TRBJ1-4; the D gene assignment is ambiguous. The DNA sequence is as follows: TGTGCCACCAGCAGAGATGAGGGAGGAAAACTGTTTTTT. Translated, it gives CATSRDEGGKLFF.